The 9 T cell receptor beta chains below come from one sample, sequenced in a study of blood T cell repertoires in COVID-19. TCRdb's copy holds only in-frame clones and misses some; the assay was immunoSEQ multiplex PCR. Among some 49,000 clones listed, approximately 85% were seen once. Sequencing was carried out using peripheral blood. All receptors come from a woman aged 55 to 70 with acute or convalescent COVID-19.

The chain is built from TRBV3-1 (or the pseudogene TRBV3-2) and TRBJ1-6; D not resolved. This CDR3 is 18 amino acids long. Germline CDR1 reads LGHDT; CDR2 reads YNNKEL (reference sequence). V was trimmed by 0 bases and J by 0 bases, leaving 12 bases between them. The DNA for the CDR3 is TGTGCCAGCAGCCAAGATAGTTTGCAGGTCTCCTATAATTCACCCCTCCACTTT. Its translation is CASSQDSLQVSYNSPLHF.

This clone turned up a few times. The gene calls are TRBV28 and TRBJ1-2; no definite D call. CDR3 length: 14 residues. The ends were cut back, 4 bases at V and 4 bases at J, with 13 bases in the middle. CDR1 and CDR2 from the germline V gene are MDHEN and SYDVKM. The CDR3 protein is CASSYTGTAYGYTF. In DNA form, the CDR3 reads TGTGCCAGCAGTTATACGGGAACAGCCTATGGCTACACCTTC.

The chain combines TRBV6-5 with TRBJ1-3, with D perhaps matching TRBD1 (5 bases). The CDR3 has 16 amino acids. The V and J ends lost 2 bases and 4 bases respectively, with 15 bases between them. Germline V gene sequence: CDR1 MNHEY, CDR2 SVGAGI. CDR3 in amino acids: CASSYNWRGTGNTIYF. The CDR3 coding sequence is TGTGCCAGCAGTTACAATTGGAGGGGCACAGGAAACACCATATATTTT.

The gene calls are TRBV5-5 and TRBJ2-7; 10 positions match TRBD1. From germline, CDR1 is SGHKS and CDR2 YYEKEE (reference sequence). The CDR3 length is 15 residues. The V segment lost 5 bases and the J segment 5 bases; nucleotides outside the gene matches: 10. In DNA, the CDR3 is TGTGCCAGCAGGAAACCGGGACAGGGGTACCACGAGCAGTACTTC. Protein product: CASRKPGQGYHEQYF.

This chain links TRBV5-1 with TRBJ1-2; TRBD1 aligns across 9 bases. V lost 3 bases to trimming and J lost 4 bases; unmatched junction nucleotides: 4. The CDR3 totals 14 residues. CDR1 is SGHRS, CDR2 YFSETQ, per germline. The DNA for the CDR3 is TGCGCCAGCAGCTCGGGACAGGGAAGCTATGGCTACACCTTC. Its protein product is CASSSGQGSYGYTF.

The chain uses TRBV28 and TRBJ2-7, with unresolved D. Deletions cut 2 bases from V and 2 bases from J, with 13 bases between. This CDR3 is 15 amino acids long. The V gene's germline CDR1 is MDHEN and CDR2 SYDVKM. CDR3: CASSLKSLSAYEQYF. In DNA, the CDR3 is TGTGCCAGCAGTTTAAAGTCCCTATCGGCCTACGAGCAGTACTTC.

V is TRBV6-5 and J is TRBJ2-3, with 7 bases matching TRBD2. Germline loops: CDR1 MNHEY, CDR2 SVGAGI. J gave up 6 bases and V 6 bases, and 12 bases lay outside the gene matches. The CDR3 is made up of 15 amino acids. The CDR3 DNA reads as TGTGCCAGCAGGGAGGCGGGAGCACGCGGGGATACGCAGTATTTT. It encodes CASREAGARGDTQYF.

This chain links TRBV18 with TRBJ1-4; D is ambiguous. The CDR3 spans 16 residues. V dropped 0 bases and J dropped 0 bases, with 8 bases sitting between them. Germline V gives CDR1 KGHSH, CDR2 LQKENI. CDR3 in DNA: TGTGCCAGCTCACCACCGACCGCGGCAACTAATGAAAAACTGTTTTTT. This gives the protein CASSPPTAATNEKLFF.

The chain joins TRBV19 to TRBJ2-3, with 7 bases identical to TRBD2. Looked up from germline, CDR1 is LNHDA and CDR2 is SQIVND (reference sequence). The J segment lost 7 bases and the V segment lost 2 bases, leaving 9 bases of the junction unmatched. This CDR3 spans 15 amino acids. CDR3 amino acids: CASSITDGRMHTQYF. In DNA, the CDR3 is TGTGCCAGTAGTATAACCGACGGGAGGATGCATACGCAGTATTTT.